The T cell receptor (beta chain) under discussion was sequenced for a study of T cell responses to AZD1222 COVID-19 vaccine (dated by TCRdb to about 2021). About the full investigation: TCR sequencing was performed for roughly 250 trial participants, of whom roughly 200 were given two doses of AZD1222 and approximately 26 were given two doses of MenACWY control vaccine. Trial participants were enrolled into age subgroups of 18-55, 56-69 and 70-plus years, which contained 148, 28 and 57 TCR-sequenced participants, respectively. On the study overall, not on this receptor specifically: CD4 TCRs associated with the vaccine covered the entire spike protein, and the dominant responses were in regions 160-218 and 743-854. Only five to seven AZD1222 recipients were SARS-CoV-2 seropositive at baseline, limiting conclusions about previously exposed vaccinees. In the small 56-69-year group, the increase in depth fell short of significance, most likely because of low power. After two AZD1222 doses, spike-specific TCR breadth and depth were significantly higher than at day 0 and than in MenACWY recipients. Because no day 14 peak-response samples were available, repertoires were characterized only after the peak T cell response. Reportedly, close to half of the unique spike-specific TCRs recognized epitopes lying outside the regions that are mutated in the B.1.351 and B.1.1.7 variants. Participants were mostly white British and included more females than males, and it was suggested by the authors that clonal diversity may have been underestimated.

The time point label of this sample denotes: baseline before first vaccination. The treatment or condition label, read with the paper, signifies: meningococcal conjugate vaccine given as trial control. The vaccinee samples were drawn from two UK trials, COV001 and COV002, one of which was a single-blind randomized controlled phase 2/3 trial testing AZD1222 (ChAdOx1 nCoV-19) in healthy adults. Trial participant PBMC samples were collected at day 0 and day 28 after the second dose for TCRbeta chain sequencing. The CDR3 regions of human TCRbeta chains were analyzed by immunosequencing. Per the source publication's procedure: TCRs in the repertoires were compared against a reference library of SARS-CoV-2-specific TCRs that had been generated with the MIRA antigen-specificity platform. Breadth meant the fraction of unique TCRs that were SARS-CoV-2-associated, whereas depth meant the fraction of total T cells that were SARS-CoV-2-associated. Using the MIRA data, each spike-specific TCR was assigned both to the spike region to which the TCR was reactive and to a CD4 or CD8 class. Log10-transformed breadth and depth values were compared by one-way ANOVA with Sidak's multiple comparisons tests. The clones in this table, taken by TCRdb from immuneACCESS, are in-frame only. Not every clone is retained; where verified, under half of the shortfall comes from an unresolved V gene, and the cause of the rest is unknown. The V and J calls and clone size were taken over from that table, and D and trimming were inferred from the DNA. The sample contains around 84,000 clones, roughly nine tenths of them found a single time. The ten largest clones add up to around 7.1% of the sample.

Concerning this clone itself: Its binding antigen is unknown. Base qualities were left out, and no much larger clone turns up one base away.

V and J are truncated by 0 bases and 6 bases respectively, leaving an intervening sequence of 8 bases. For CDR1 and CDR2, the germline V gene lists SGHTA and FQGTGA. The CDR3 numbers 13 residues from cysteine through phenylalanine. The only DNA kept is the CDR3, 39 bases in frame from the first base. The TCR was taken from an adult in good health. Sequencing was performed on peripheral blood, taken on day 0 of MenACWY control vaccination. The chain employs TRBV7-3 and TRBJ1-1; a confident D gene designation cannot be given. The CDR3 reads CASSLTPTAEAFF. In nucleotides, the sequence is TGTGCCAGCAGCTTAACCCCGACGGCTGAAGCTTTCTTT.